Below are 32 T cell receptor beta chains sequenced from a single sample in a study of T-cell reconstitution after alpha-beta-depleted transplantation in children (TCRdb year 2016). Receptors were amplified or captured by PCR. Instrument used: Illumina HiSeq 2500. To normalize quantification of the TCRbeta repertoire, the TCR libraries were built with molecular barcoding that relied on unique molecular identifiers. The public sequencing data were trimmed at Q25 with fastp and processed into clonotypes with MiXCR by TCRdb, which kept only in-frame beta chains. Rows with one shared CDR3 protein collapse into an entry with the most common genes and DNA. In this sample the table shows roughly 610,000 distinct CDR3 sequences, 8% to 11% of which occur a single time. The ten largest clones take up about 4% of the sample. Material: PBMCs from the stem cell graft donor, obtained from the stem cell graft. The receptor source for this set is a human donor who donated a stem cell graft to a child with acute myeloid leukemia.

This clonotype was seen ten or more times. This rearrangement joins TRBV4-3 to TRBJ2-3; D is uncertain. The V gene's germline CDR1 is LGHNA and CDR2 YSLEER. The V and J ends lost 3 bases and 5 bases respectively, with 9 bases between them. There are 13 residues in the CDR3. CDR3 in DNA: TGCGCCAGCAGCCAGAACGGCGGAGATACGCAGTATTTT. This gives the protein CASSQNGGDTQYF.

In its sample, this clonotype was seen a few times. This chain joins TRBV7-2 and TRBJ2-3; D perhaps matches TRBD2 (6 bases). The CDR3 is made up of 16 amino acids. V gave up 5 bases and J gave up 2 bases, with 17 bases separating them. Germline V gene data show CDR1 as SGHTA and CDR2 as FQGNSA. The CDR3 DNA follows: TGTGCCAGCAGCGACCCGGGACTCGCTCACACAGATACGCAGTATTTT. Its translation: CASSDPGLAHTDTQYF.

V is TRBV9 and J is TRBJ2-3, with 10 positions matching TRBD2. Germline V gives CDR1 SGDLS, CDR2 YYNGEE. The CDR3 loop spans 15 amino acids. Germline trimming cut 1 base from V and 6 bases from J; bases unmatched to any gene: 5. The CDR3 region is CASSVIAGGDDTQYF. The CDR3, as DNA: TGTGCCAGCAGCGTAATAGCGGGGGGAGATGATACGCAGTATTTT.

Many counts were recorded for this clonotype. The chain combines TRBV10-3 with TRBJ2-1; D might be TRBD1 or TRBD2, each matching 6 bases. Trimming stripped 3 bases from V and 8 bases from J, with 11 bases between. This CDR3 has 13 residues. Germline CDR1 is ENHRY and CDR2 is SYGVKD. The CDR3 loop is CAISEGGPYEQFF. DNA of the CDR3: TGTGCCATCAGTGAAGGGGGGCCCTATGAGCAGTTCTTC.

V usage is TRBV29-1 and J usage is TRBJ2-1; TRBD2 agrees at 13 bases. The CDR3 spans 13 residues. The V gene's germline CDR1 is SQVTM and CDR2 ANQGSEA. With V trimmed by 4 bases and J by 10 bases, 4 bases remained unmatched. The CDR3 DNA is TGCAGCGTTGGGGGACTAGCGGGAAACGAGCAGTTCTTC. Protein product: CSVGGLAGNEQFF.

CDR3: CSASDKGAGNQPQHF. The CDR3 DNA follows: TGCAGTGCTAGCGATAAAGGGGCCGGCAATCAGCCCCAGCATTTT. This chain links TRBV20-1 with TRBJ1-5, with D possibly TRBD1 on 5 matching bases. The CDR3 contains 15 residues. The V end lost 3 bases, the J end lost 2 bases, and 14 bases lay between the germline ends. CDR1 DFQATT and CDR2 SNEGSKA come from the germline V gene (reference sequence).

V gene TRBV2 combines with J gene TRBJ2-1, with 12 positions matching TRBD2. The CDR3 has 17 residues. CDR1 and CDR2 (germline): SNHLY, FYNNEI. The V gene end was trimmed by 6 bases and the J gene end by 2 bases; junction bases not matched to a gene: 8. This chain's CDR3 is CASRGRLAGVTYNEQFF. In DNA form, the CDR3 reads TGTGCCAGCAGGGGAAGACTAGCGGGAGTGACCTACAATGAGCAGTTCTTC.

The genes are TRBV9 and TRBJ2-3; 9 nucleotides match TRBD1. The CDR3 consists of 13 residues. The junction had 2 bases not matched to a gene; V was cut back by 7 bases and J by 2 bases. The germline V gene has CDR1 SGDLS and CDR2 YYNGEE. In nucleotides, the CDR3 is TGTGCCAGCGGGACAGGGTCCACAGATACGCAGTATTTT. It encodes CASGTGSTDTQYF.

This sequence joins TRBV28 and TRBJ2-4; TRBD2 matches 7 bases. The V segment lost 6 bases and the J segment 9 bases; nucleotides outside the gene matches: 17. CDR1 and CDR2 from the germline V gene are MDHEN and SYDVKM. This CDR3 comprises 16 residues. The CDR3 DNA follows: TGTGCCAGCAGCAGAACAAGCGGAGGGCCGGGAGGCATTCAGTACTTC. Its protein is CASSRTSGGPGGIQYF. Drawing the rest from reference TRBV28 and TRBJ2-4, the complete variable domain is DVKVTQSSRYLVKRTGEKVFLECVQDMDHENMFWYRQDPGLGLRLIYFSYDVKMKEKGDIPEGYSVSREKKERFSLILESASTNQTSMYLCASSRTSGGPGGIQYFGAGTRLSVL.

This clonotype occurred many times. The rearrangement uses TRBV2 and TRBJ2-7, with 10 positions matching TRBD1. Per the germline V gene, CDR1 is SNHLY and CDR2 is FYNNEI. This CDR3 spans 15 amino acids. Trimming removed 5 bases from V and 2 bases from J; junction bases left unmatched: 6. Here the CDR3 reads CASSSLGQGAYEQYF. The CDR3 DNA reads TGTGCCAGCAGTTCCCTTGGACAGGGGGCCTACGAGCAGTACTTC.

The chain has TRBV18 and TRBJ2-1; weak D call: TRBD2 (6 bases). There are 13 residues in the CDR3. Trimming took 6 bases from V and 11 from J, leaving 17 bases between them. The V gene's germline CDR1 is KGHSH and CDR2 LQKENI. The DNA for the CDR3 is TGTGCCAGCTCCTCCCGACTAGTAGATAAGCAGTTCTTC. Its translation is CASSSRLVDKQFF.

The table lists this clonotype with many counts. This chain uses TRBV5-1 with TRBJ1-4; 9 bases are a match to TRBD1. CDR3 length equals 13 residues. Losses at the gene ends were 3 bases for V and 8 bases for J; bases not matched to a gene: 2. From germline, CDR1 is SGHRS and CDR2 YFSETQ. The DNA of the CDR3 is TGCGCCAGCAGCTCAGGGACAGGGGAAAAACTGTTTTTT. Its translation is CASSSGTGEKLFF.

This clonotype has ten or more counts. The rearrangement uses TRBV9 and TRBJ2-1; D is undetermined. With 0 bases removed from V and 3 bases from J, the gap between germline ends came to 7 bases. There are 14 residues in the CDR3. The germline V gene encodes CDR1 SGDLS and CDR2 YYNGEE. The CDR3 bases are TGTGCCAGCAGCGTAGGCCTAGACTACAATGAGCAGTTCTTC. Its translation is CASSVGLDYNEQFF.

This clonotype was counted many times. The chain carries TRBV7-9 and TRBJ2-1; D is uncertain. Trimming left V 4 bases short and J 7 bases short, with 11 bases between. Per germline, CDR1 SEHNR and CDR2 FQNEAQ (reference sequence). This CDR3 comprises 13 residues. The CDR3 nucleotides read TGTGCCAGCAGCTCGTATCTAGGGAATGAGCAGTTCTTC. This gives the protein CASSSYLGNEQFF.

This clonotype was seen many times. This chain uses TRBV12-3 or TRBV12-4 with TRBJ2-7, with D perhaps TRBD2 (7 bases). The length of the CDR3 is 16 residues. Trimming took 8 bases from V and 3 from J, leaving 23 bases between them. The DNA of the CDR3 is TGTGCCAGCGGTCGTGCGAGAGGGGGGGAGTACTACGAGCAGTACTTC. Protein sequence: CASGRARGGEYYEQYF.

The rearrangement uses TRBV18 and TRBJ2-5, with D unclear. CDR3 length: 15 amino acids. The V end lost 6 bases, the J end lost 2 bases, and 16 bases lay between the germline ends. Germline V CDR1 and CDR2: KGHSH, LQKENI. Here the CDR3 DNA reads TGTGCCAGCTCCCTAATGCCCGGCACACAAGAGACCCAGTACTTC. Protein sequence: CASSLMPGTQETQYF.

This clonotype has more than one count but fewer than ten. The chain uses TRBV10-3 and TRBJ2-7; no firm D call. This CDR3 region has 12 residues. Germline loops: CDR1 ENHRY, CDR2 SYGVKD. Trimming shortened V by 3 bases and J by 7 bases, and 10 bases separated the two germline ends. The CDR3 DNA reads TGTGCCATCAGTGACCCCGAAAGTGAGCAGTACTTC. Translation gives CAISDPESEQYF.

This clonotype was recorded many times. V and J are TRBV20-1 and TRBJ1-5; no definite D call. V lost 6 bases and J 4 bases, leaving 13 bases between the germline ends. Germline assignment: CDR1 DFQATT and CDR2 SNEGSKA (reference sequence). There are 13 residues in the CDR3. The CDR3, as DNA: TGCAGTGCCGTAGCCAGTACAAATCAGCCCCAGCATTTT. Translating gives CSAVASTNQPQHF.

The rearrangement uses TRBV9 and TRBJ2-7; 8 nucleotides align to TRBD1. The CDR3 has 17 amino acids. With V trimmed by 4 bases and J by 4 bases, 16 bases remained unmatched. Germline CDR1 and CDR2: SGDLS and YYNGEE. CDR3 loop: CASSPRTGHKGSYEQYF. Written as DNA, the CDR3 is TGTGCCAGCAGCCCCAGGACAGGGCACAAAGGTTCTTACGAGCAGTACTTC.

The rearrangement uses TRBV21-1 and TRBJ1-1. TRBV21-1 is recorded as a pseudogene. The CDR3 sequence is 15 residues long. CDR3 nucleotides: TGTGCCAGCAGCTCTCGGGGAAGAGTGAACACTGAAGCTTTCTTT. Amino acids: CASSSRGRVNTEAFF.

The chain joins TRBV15 to TRBJ1-4; D perhaps matches TRBD1 (5 bases). The V end was cut by 3 bases, the J end by 0 bases, with 11 bases between. The CDR3 runs to 16 residues. Germline V lookup: CDR1 LNHNV, CDR2 YYDKDF (reference sequence). CDR3 DNA sequence: TGTGCCACCAGCAGGGGGGAATCTTCAACTAATGAAAAACTGTTTTTT. Residues: CATSRGESSTNEKLFF.

In this sample, this clonotype turned up many times. The V call is TRBV7-2, the J call TRBJ2-7; 10 bases align to TRBD2. From germline, CDR1 is SGHTA and CDR2 FQGNSA. With V trimmed by 1 base and J by 2 bases, 5 bases remained unmatched. The CDR3 sequence is 16 residues long. CDR3 sequence: CASSLVGTSATYEQYF. In nucleotides, the CDR3 is TGTGCCAGCAGCTTAGTTGGGACTAGCGCCACCTACGAGCAGTACTTC.

V gene TRBV7-9 combines with J gene TRBJ1-2, with D perhaps TRBD1 (6 bases). The germline V gene encodes CDR1 SEHNR and CDR2 FQNEAQ (reference sequence). The CDR3 is 16 amino acids. The V end was cut by 3 bases, the J end by 7 bases, with 21 bases between. CDR3 in amino acids: CASSFPLGTGRLGYTF. DNA for the CDR3: TGTGCCAGCAGCTTTCCCCTAGGTACAGGGAGGCTTGGCTACACCTTC.

Turning to this clonotype: The conserved closing phenylalanine or tryptophan is absent in this CDR3, likely reflecting a read error. V usage is TRBV5-1 and J usage is TRBJ1-1; perhaps TRBD1 as D (5 bases). The CDR3 length is 14 residues. V dropped 3 bases and J dropped 4 bases, with 13 bases sitting between them. CDR1 is SGHRS and CDR2 is YFSETQ in the germline V gene. The CDR3 protein is CASSSPGLVTEAFY. In nucleotides, the CDR3 is TGCGCCAGCAGCTCACCGGGGCTTGTCACTGAAGCTTTCTAT.

The sample holds a few counts of this clonotype. The chain combines TRBV3-1 with TRBJ2-3; 11 bases are shared with TRBD1. Per the germline V gene, CDR1 is LGHDT and CDR2 is YNNKEL (reference sequence). Unmatched junction bases numbered 7, after V lost 2 bases and J lost 3 bases. This CDR3 has 17 residues. As DNA, the CDR3 is TGTGCCAGCAGCCAACACCTAGGGACAGGGGGAACAGATACGCAGTATTTT. Its protein is CASSQHLGTGGTDTQYF.

The chain is built from TRBV10-2 and TRBJ2-1; the match to TRBD2 covers 7 bases. The CDR3 is made up of 15 amino acids. Germline CDR1 WSHSY, CDR2 SAAADI. Losses at the gene ends were 2 bases for V and 8 bases for J; bases not matched to a gene: 9. The chain's CDR3 is CASSEILAGSYEQFF. Written as DNA, the CDR3 is TGCGCCAGCAGTGAGATATTAGCGGGTAGTTATGAGCAGTTCTTC.

The gene calls are TRBV11-2 and TRBJ2-3; 8 bases fit TRBD2. Trimming took 5 bases from V and 4 from J; bases not matched to a gene: 17. The CDR3 runs to 18 residues. CDR1 and CDR2 from the germline V gene are SGHAT and FQNNGV. Written as DNA, the CDR3 is TGTGCCAGCAGCCCCCGATCGGGCGGGAGGTTGGGGGCAGATACGCAGTATTTT. Translating gives CASSPRSGGRLGADTQYF.

A few counts support this clonotype. The chain uses TRBV28 and TRBJ2-4, with 7 positions matching TRBD2. Per the germline V gene, CDR1 is MDHEN and CDR2 is SYDVKM. Germline trimming cut 1 base from V and 8 bases from J; bases unmatched to any gene: 5. CDR3 size: 14 residues. In DNA form, the CDR3 reads TGTGCCAGCAGTTTATTACGGGCGGGGGACATTCAGTACTTC. Translated, it gives CASSLLRAGDIQYF.

This rearrangement joins TRBV5-1 to TRBJ1-1; weak D call: TRBD1 (5 bases). This CDR3 is built from 15 residues. CDR1 and CDR2 (germline): SGHRS, YFSETQ. V was cut by 4 bases and J by 5 bases, with 18 bases left in between. CDR3 sequence reads: CASSPLGQGNTEAFF. The CDR3 bases are TGCGCCAGCAGCCCTCTGGGGCAGGGCAATACTGAAGCTTTCTTT.

A few counts support this clonotype. The chain couples TRBV20-1 to TRBJ2-7; D is possibly TRBD1 (5 bases). Trimming pared 5 bases from V and 4 bases from J, leaving 15 bases between. The CDR3 length is 13 residues. Germline V lookup: CDR1 DFQATT, CDR2 SNEGSKA (reference sequence). CDR3 in amino acids: CSAHAPGSYEQYF. CDR3 sequence (DNA): TGCAGTGCTCACGCGCCAGGGTCTTACGAGCAGTACTTC.

This clonotype was recorded a few times. This chain connects TRBV29-1 to TRBJ2-2, with a possible D match to TRBD1 (6 bases). V lost 6 bases, J lost 8 bases, and 19 bases lay in between. The CDR3 consists of 14 residues. From germline, CDR1 is SQVTM and CDR2 ANQGSEA. The CDR3, as DNA: TGCAGCGTGGACCTAACAGGGATCGGAGGGGAGCTGTTTTTT. The encoded protein is CSVDLTGIGGELFF.

The rearrangement uses TRBV12-3 or TRBV12-4 and TRBJ1-6, with TRBD1 matching 7 bases. Unmatched junction bases numbered 4, after V lost 5 bases and J lost 9 bases. CDR3 size: 13 residues. CDR3 DNA sequence: TGTGCCAGCAGTCCCCGACAGGGTTCACCCCTCCACTTT. Translated: CASSPRQGSPLHF.